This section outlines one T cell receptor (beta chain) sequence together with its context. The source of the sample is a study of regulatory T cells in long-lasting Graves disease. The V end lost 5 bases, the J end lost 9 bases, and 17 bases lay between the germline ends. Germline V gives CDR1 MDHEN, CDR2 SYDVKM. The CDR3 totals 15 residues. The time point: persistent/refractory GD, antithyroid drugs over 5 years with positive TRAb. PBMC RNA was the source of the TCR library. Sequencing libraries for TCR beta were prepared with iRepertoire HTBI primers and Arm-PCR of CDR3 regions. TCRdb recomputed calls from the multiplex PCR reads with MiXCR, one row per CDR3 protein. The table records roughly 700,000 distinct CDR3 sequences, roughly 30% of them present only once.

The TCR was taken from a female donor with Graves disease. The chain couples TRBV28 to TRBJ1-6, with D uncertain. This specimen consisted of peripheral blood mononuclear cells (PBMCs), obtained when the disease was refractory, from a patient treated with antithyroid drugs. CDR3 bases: TGTGCCAGCAGTCCCGTCGGGAACGGTCGTTCACCCCTCCACTTT. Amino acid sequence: CASSPVGNGRSPLHF. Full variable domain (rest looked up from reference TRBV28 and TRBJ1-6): DVKVTQSSRYLVKRTGEKVFLECVQDMDHENMFWYRQDPGLGLRLIYFSYDVKMKEKGDIPEGYSVSREKKERFSLILESASTNQTSMYLCASSPVGNGRSPLHFGNGTRLTVT.